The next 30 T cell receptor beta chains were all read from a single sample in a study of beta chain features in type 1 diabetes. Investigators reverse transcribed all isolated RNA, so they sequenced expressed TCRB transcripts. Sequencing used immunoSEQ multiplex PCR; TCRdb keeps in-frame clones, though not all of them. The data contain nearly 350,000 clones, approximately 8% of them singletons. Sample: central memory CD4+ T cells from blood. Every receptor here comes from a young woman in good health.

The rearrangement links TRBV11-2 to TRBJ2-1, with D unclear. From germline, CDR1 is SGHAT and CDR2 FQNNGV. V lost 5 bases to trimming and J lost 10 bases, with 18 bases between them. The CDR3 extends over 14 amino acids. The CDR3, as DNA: TGTGCCAGCAGCACCCAAGCCGCAAAGAAAGAGCAGTTCTTC. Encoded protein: CASSTQAAKKEQFF.

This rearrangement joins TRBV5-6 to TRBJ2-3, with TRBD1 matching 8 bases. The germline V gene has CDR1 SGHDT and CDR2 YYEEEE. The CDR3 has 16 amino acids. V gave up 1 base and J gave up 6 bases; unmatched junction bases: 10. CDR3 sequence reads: CASSLPGGAKRDTQYF. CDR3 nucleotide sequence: TGTGCCAGCAGCTTGCCAGGGGGCGCAAAGAGGGATACGCAGTATTTT.

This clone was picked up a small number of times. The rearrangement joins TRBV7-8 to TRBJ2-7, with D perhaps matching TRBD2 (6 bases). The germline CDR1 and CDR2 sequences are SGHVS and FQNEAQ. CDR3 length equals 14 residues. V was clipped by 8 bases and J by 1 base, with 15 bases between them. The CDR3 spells CASSLRRESYEQYF. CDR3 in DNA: TGTGCCAGCTCCCTAAGGCGGGAATCCTACGAGCAGTACTTC.

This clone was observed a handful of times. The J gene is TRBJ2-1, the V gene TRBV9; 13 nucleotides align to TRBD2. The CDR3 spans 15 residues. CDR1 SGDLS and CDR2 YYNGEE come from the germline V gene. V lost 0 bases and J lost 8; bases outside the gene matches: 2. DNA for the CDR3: TGTGCCAGCAGCGTAGATACTAGCGGGAGGGATGAGCAGTTCTTC. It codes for CASSVDTSGRDEQFF.

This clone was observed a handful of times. CDR3 coding DNA: TGCGCCAGCAGCTTGGCCCCAGTCGTTGATGAGCAGTTCTTC. Residues: CASSLAPVVDEQFF. The V call is TRBV5-1, the J call TRBJ2-1; D not certain. The CDR3 loop spans 14 amino acids. Germline V lookup: CDR1 SGHRS, CDR2 YFSETQ. The V end was cut by 0 bases, the J end by 8 bases, with 12 bases between.

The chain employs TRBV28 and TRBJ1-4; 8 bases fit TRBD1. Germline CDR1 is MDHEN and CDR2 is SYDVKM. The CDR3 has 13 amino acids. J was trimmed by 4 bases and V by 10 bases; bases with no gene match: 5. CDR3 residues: CATRTGHNEKLFF. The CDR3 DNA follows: TGTGCCACCCGGACAGGGCATAATGAAAAACTGTTTTTT.

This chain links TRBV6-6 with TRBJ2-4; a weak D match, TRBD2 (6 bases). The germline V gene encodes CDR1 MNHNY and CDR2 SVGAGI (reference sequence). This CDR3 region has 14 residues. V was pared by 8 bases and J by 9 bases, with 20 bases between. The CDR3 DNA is TGTGCCAGCGGGGCGGGAACTGGGGGTGGCATTCAGTACTTC. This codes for CASGAGTGGGIQYF.

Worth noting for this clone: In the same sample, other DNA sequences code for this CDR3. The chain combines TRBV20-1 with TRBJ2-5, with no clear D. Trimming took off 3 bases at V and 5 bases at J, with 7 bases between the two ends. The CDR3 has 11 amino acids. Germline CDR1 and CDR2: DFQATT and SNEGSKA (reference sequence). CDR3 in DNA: TGCAGTGCTAGCCCGGGTGAGACCCAGTACTTC. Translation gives CSASPGETQYF.

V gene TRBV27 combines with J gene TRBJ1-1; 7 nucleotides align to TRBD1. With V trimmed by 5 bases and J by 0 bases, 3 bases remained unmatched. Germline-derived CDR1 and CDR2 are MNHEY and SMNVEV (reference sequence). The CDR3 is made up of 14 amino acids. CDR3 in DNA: TGTGCCAGCAGTACGGACAGGCTGAACACTGAAGCTTTCTTT. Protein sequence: CASSTDRLNTEAFF.

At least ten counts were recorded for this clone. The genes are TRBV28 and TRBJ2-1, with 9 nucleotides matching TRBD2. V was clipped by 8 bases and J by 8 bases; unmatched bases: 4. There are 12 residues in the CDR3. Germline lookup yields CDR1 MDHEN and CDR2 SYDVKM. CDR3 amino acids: CASGLASDEQFF. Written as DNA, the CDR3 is TGTGCCAGCGGACTAGCGTCGGATGAGCAGTTCTTC.

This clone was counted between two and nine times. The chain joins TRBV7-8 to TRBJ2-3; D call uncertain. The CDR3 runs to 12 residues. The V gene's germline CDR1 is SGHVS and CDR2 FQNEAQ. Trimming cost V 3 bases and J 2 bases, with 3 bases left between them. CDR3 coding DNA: TGTGCCAGCAGCTTTTACACAGATACGCAGTATTTT. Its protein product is CASSFYTDTQYF.

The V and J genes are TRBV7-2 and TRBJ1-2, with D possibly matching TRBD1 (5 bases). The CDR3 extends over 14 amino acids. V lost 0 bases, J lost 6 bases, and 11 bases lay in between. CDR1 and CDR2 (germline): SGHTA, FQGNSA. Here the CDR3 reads CASSLARGGNGYTF. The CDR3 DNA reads TGTGCCAGCAGCTTAGCGCGGGGCGGCAATGGCTACACCTTC.

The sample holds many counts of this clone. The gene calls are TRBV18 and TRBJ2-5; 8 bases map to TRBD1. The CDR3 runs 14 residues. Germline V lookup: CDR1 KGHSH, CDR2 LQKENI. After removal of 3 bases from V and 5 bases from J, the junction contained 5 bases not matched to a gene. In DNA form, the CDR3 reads TGTGCCAGCTCACCTCGTGACAGGGGTGAGACCCAGTACTTC. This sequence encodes CASSPRDRGETQYF.

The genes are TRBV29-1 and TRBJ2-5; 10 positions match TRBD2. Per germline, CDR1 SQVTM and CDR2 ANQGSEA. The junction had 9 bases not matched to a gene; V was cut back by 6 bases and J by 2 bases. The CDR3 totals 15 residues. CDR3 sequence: CSVALAGPYQETQYF. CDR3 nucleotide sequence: TGCAGCGTAGCACTAGCGGGACCATATCAAGAGACCCAGTACTTC.

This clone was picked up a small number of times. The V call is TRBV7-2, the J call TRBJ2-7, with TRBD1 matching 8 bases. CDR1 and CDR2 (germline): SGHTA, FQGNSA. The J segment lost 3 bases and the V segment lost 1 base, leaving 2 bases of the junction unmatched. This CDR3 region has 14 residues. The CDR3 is CASSLGQGIYEQYF. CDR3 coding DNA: TGTGCCAGCAGCTTAGGACAGGGGATCTACGAGCAGTACTTC. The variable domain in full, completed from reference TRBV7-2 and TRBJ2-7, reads GAGVSQSPSNKVTEKGKDVELRCDPISGHTALYWYRQSLGQGLEFLIYFQGNSAPDKSGLPSDRFSAERTGGSVSTLTIQRTQQEDSAVYLCASSLGQGIYEQYFGPGTRLTVT.

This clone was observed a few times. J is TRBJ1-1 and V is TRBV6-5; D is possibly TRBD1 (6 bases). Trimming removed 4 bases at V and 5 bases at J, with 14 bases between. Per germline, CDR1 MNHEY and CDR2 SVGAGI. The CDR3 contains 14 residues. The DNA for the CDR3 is TGTGCCAGCAGTTCTGTGACAGGACGGACTGAAGCTTTCTTT. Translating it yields CASSSVTGRTEAFF.

The CDR3 DNA sequence: TGTGCCAGCAGCGTTCGACAGGGGGGCGGTCAAGAGACCCAGTACTTC. This encodes CASSVRQGGGQETQYF. The chain employs TRBV9 and TRBJ2-5; 9 bases line up with TRBD1. Germline CDR1 is SGDLS and CDR2 is YYNGEE. The CDR3 length is 16 residues. V was pared by 2 bases and J by 2 bases, with 7 bases of the junction left unmatched.

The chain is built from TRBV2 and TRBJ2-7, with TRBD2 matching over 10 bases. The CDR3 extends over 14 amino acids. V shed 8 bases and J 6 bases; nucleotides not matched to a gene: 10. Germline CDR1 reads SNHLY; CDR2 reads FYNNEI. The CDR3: CASDQLAGESEQYF. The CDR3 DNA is TGTGCCAGCGATCAGCTAGCGGGAGAGAGCGAGCAGTACTTC.

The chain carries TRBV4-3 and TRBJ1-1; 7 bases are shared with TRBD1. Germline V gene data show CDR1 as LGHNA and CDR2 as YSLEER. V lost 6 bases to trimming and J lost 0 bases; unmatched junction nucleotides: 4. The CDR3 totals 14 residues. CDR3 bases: TGCGCCAGCAGGAAGGGGGCTCTGAACACTGAAGCTTTCTTT. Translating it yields CASRKGALNTEAFF.

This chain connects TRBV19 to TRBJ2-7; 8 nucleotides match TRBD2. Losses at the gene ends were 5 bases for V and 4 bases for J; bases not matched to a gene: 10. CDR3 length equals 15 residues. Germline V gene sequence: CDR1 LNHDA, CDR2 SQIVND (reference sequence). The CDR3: CASSPVAGSFYEQYF. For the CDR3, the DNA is TGTGCCAGTAGTCCCGTAGCGGGATCATTTTACGAGCAGTACTTC.

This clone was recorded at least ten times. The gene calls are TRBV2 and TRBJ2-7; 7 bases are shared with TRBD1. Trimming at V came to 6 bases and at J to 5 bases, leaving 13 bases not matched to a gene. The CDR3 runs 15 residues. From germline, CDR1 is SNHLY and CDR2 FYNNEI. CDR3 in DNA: TGTGCCAGCAGACCGGACAGGTTGGTTTCCCACGAGCAGTACTTC. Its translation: CASRPDRLVSHEQYF.

The CDR3 DNA follows: TGTGCCAGCAGGGGATTCAGTGGGTTGTATGGCTACACCTTC. Its protein product is CASRGFSGLYGYTF. The chain is built from TRBV5-4 and TRBJ1-2; D gene unclear. V was pared by 5 bases and J by 5 bases, with 16 bases between. CDR1 and CDR2 (germline): SGHNT, YYREEE (reference sequence). The CDR3 covers 14 residues.

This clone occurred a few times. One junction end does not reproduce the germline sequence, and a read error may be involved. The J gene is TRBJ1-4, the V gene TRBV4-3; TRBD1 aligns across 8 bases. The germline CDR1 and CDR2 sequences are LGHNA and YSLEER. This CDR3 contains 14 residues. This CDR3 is CASSTIRQGTNRVF. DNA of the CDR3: TGCGCCAGCAGTACGATAAGACAGGGGACCAACCGAGTTTTT.

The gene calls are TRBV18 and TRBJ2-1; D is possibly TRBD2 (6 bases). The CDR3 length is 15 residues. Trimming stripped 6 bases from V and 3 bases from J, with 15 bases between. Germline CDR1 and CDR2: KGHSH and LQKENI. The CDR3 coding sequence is TGTGCCAGCTCTCGGAGAGTAGCGGACTACAATGAGCAGTTCTTC. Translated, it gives CASSRRVADYNEQFF. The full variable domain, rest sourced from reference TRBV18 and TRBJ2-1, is NAGVMQNPRHLVRRRGQEARLRCSPMKGHSHVYWYRQLPEEGLKFMVYLQKENIIDESGMPKERFSAEFPKEGPSILRIQQVVRGDSAAYFCASSRRVADYNEQFFGPGTRLTVL.

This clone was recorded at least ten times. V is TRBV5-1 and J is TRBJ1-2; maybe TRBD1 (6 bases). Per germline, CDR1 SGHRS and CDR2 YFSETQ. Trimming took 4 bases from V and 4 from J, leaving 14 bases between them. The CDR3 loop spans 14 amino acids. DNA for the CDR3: TGCGCCAGCAGCCAAACAGGGAGCTCCTATGGCTACACCTTC. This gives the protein CASSQTGSSYGYTF. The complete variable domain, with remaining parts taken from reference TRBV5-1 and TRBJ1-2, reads KAGVTQTPRYLIKTRGQQVTLSCSPISGHRSVSWYQQTPGQGLQFLFEYFSETQRNKGNFPGRFSGRQFSNSRSEMNVSTLELGDSALYLCASSQTGSSYGYTFGSGTRLTVV.

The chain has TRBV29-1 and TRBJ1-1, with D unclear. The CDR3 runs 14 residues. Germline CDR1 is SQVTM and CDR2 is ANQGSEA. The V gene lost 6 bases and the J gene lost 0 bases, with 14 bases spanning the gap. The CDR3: CSVDGLGMNTEAFF. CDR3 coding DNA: TGCAGCGTAGATGGACTTGGGATGAACACTGAAGCTTTCTTT.

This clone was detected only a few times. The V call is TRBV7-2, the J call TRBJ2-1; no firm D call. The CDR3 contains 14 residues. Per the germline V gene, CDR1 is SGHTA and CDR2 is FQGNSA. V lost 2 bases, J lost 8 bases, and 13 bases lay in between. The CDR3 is CASSLTRLVDEQFF. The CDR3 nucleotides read TGTGCCAGCAGCTTAACGAGACTTGTCGATGAGCAGTTCTTC.

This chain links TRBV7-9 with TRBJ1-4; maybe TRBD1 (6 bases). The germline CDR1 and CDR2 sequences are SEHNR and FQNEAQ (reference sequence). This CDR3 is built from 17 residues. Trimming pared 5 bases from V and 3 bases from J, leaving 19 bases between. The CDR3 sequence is CASSPGTSTGPNEKLFF. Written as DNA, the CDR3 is TGTGCCAGCAGCCCGGGAACTTCGACAGGCCCTAATGAAAAACTGTTTTTT. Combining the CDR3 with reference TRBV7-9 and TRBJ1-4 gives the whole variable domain DTGVSQNPRHKITKRGQNVTFRCDPISEHNRLYWYRQTLGQGPEFLTYFQNEAQLEKSRLLSDRFSAERPKGSFSTLEIQRTEQGDSAMYLCASSPGTSTGPNEKLFFGSGTQLSVL.

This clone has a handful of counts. Written as DNA, the CDR3 is TGTGCCAGCAGTTACTCCCCAGGGGAAGATGGCTACACCTTC. It is translated as CASSYSPGEDGYTF. The V gene is TRBV6-5, the J gene TRBJ1-2; possible D gene TRBD1, 6 bases. Trimming shortened V by 0 bases and J by 6 bases, and 11 bases separated the two germline ends. The CDR3 consists of 14 residues. Looked up from germline, CDR1 is MNHEY and CDR2 is SVGAGI.

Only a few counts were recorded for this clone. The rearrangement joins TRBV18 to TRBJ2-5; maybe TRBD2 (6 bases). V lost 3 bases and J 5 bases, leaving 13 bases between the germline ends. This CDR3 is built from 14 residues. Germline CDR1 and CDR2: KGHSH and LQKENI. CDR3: CASSPRGNLETQYF. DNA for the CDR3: TGTGCCAGCTCACCGCGGGGTAACCTTGAGACCCAGTACTTC.